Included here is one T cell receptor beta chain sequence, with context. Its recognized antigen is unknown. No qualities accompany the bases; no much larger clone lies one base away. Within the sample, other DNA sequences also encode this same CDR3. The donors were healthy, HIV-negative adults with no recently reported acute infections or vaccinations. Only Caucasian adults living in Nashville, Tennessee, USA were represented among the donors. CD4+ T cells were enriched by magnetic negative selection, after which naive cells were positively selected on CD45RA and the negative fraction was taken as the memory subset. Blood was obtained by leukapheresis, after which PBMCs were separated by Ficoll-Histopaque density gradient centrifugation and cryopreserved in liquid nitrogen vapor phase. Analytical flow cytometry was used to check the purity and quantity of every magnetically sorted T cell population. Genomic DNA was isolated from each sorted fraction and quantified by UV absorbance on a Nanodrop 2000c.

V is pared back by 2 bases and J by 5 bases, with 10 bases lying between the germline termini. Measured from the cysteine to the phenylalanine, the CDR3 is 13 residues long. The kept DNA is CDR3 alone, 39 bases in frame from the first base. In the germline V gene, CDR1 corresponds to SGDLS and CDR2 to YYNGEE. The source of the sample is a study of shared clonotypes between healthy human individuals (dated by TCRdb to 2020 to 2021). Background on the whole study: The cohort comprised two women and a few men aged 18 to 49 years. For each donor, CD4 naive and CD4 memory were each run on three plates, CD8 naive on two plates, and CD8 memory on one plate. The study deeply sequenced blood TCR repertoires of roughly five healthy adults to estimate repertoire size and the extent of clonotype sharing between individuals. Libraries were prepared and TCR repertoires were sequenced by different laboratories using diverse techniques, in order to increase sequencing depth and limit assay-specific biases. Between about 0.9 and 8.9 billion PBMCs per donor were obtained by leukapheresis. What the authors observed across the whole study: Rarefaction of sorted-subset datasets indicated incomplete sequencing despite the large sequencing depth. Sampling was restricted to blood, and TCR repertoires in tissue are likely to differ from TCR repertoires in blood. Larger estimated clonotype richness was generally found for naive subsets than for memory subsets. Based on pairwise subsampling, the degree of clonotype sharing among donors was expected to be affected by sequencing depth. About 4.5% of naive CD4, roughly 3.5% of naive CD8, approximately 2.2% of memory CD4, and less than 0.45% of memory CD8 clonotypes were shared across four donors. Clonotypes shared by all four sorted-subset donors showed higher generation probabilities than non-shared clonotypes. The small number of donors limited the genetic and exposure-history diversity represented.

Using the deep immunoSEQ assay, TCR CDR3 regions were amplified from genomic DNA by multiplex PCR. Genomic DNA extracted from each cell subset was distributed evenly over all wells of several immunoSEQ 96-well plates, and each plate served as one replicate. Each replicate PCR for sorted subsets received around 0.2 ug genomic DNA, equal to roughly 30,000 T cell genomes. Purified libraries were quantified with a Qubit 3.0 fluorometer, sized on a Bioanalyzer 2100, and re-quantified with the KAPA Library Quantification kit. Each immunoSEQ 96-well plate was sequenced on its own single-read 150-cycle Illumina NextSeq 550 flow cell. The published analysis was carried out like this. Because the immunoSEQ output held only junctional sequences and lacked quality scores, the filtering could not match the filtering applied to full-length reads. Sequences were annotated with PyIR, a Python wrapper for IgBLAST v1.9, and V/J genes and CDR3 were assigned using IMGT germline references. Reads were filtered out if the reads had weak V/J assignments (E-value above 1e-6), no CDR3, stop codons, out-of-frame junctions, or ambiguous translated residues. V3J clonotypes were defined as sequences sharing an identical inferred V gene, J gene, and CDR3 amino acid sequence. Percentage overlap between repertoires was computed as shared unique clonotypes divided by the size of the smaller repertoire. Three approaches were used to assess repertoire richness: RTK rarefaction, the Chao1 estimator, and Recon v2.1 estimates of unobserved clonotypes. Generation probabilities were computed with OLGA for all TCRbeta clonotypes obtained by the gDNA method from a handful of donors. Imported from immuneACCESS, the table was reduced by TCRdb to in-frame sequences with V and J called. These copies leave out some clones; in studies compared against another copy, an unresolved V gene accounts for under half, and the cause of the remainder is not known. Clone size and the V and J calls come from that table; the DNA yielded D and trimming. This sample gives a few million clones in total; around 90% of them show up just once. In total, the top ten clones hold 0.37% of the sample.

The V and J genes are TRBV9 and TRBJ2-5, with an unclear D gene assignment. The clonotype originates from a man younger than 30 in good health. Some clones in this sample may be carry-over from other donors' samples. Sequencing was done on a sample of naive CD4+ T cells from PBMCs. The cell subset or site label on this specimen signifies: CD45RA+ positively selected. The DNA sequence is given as TGTGCCAGCAGCGTTGGGCTGGCGGAGACCCAGTACTTC. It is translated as CASSVGLAETQYF.